This TCR beta chain appears in the sequencing data of a study of cytomegalovirus exposure and HLA in healthy donors. Background on the study: Unique TCRs from HLA-typed donors, 75 million to 100 million of them, were held in an early data release.

The table lists this clone with a few counts. Its specificity is not known. Trimming removed 6 bases from V and 0 bases from J, with 12 bases in between. Germline V gene sequence: CDR1 MNHNY, CDR2 SVGAGI (reference sequence). The CDR3 loop spans 14 amino acids. Broader study findings: Owing to their indistinguishability, certain V segments, notably TRBV6-2 and TRBV6-3, were excluded. CMV serostatus was the only immune exposure information that was available.

It was with 60 Vbeta and 13 Jbeta primers that the PCR ran. Method: immunoSEQ multiplex PCR; TCRdb's copy keeps in-frame clones and lacks some. The sample contains 87,000 or so clones, 7.6% of which appear only once. Sample: PBMCs. The sequence derives from a man aged 45-60 years in good health and CMV-seronegative. The V and J genes are TRBV6-6 and TRBJ2-7; D is perhaps TRBD1 (6 bases). The CDR3 DNA reads as TGTGCCAGCAGGGTCGGACAGAACTCCTACGAGCAGTACTTC. Its translation is CASRVGQNSYEQYF.